This paragraph covers one T cell receptor (beta chain) sequence. Its antigen is still unknown. No much larger clone is present one base from it, and per-base qualities are unavailable. The trim is 0 bases for V and 1 base for J, with a gap of 14 bases between the germline ends. From cysteine to phenylalanine, the CDR3 is 16 amino acids long. Kept here is only the CDR3 DNA, which spans 48 bases and is read in frame from base 1. The germline V gene (reference sequence) specifies GTSNPN as CDR1 and SVGIG as CDR2. The sample belongs to a study of blood T cell repertoires in COVID-19 (dated by TCRdb to the early 2020s). Looking at the study overall: Collaborator samples came from the United States, Italy and Spain and covered acute and convalescent phases of COVID-19. The material from the prospective study consisted of cDNA or gDNA derived from T cells, B-cell-depleted T cells, or PBMCs. Subjects who had been exposed to COVID-19, were actively infected with it, or had recovered from it provided the deeply sampled blood TCRbeta repertoires that made up the dataset. The repertoires were released in a freely available public database meant as a resource for research on the immune response to SARS-CoV-2. The samples were drawn from two sources: the first 160 participants of the ongoing ImmuneRACE study, and 1,000 to 1,500 subjects contributed by 6 global collaborators. The sample metadata nearly always contained a de-identified subject ID, COVID-19 status, age in years and sex. HLA class I and class II types, where available, came from metadata supplied by the sample provider rather than from assay-based typing.

Summary of the overall study and its limitations: How much clinical and demographic metadata was included differed by source and by participant, and the metadata was provided uncurated.

The immunoSEQ Assay, a bias-controlled multiplex PCR, was used to amplify TCRbeta CDR3 regions from genomic DNA. For the original study's pipeline: Nucleated cell counts per sample were estimated from amplification of reference gene primers within the assay. Sequence reads were collapsed and filtered to measure the absolute abundance of every unique TCRbeta CDR3 rearrangement. For each sample, productive Simpson clonality was calculated as the square root of Simpson's diversity index across productive rearrangements. The immuneACCESS repertoire file appears here via TCRdb, limited to in-frame rearrangements. These files lack a portion of the clones; in checked studies, under half of the deficit traces to unresolved V genes, and the cause of the others is not known. V, J and clone size are those of that table, while D and trimming were read from the DNA. The sample profile shows some 240,000 clones; around 81% of them were found once. The ten largest clones represent 7.5% of the sample.

One collaborating source in Seattle enrolled patients while the patients were actively infected and followed the patients over time throughout the course of disease. The collaborating institutions used their own protocols to collect whole blood in K2EDTA tubes. For TCRbeta analysis, collaborators shipped samples as frozen whole blood, isolated PBMCs, or DNA extracted from either of those sample types. The clonotype comes from a woman over 75 with COVID-19, enrolled during active disease. The chain is encoded by TRBV30 joined to TRBJ2-3; TRBD2 could be the D gene, as 6 bases match. The sequenced sample was peripheral blood. The DNA is as follows: TGTGCCTGGAGTGTGCCCCGTCCGGGGGGCACAGATACGCAGTATTTT. Translation gives CAWSVPRPGGTDTQYF.